Sequencing of this T cell receptor beta chain was carried out in a study of control samples from healthy donors and cancer patients. Produced via immunoSEQ multiplex PCR; TCRdb's table is partial and in-frame only. This table holds tens of thousands of clones, 75% to 95% found once. CDR1 SGHRS and CDR2 YFSETQ come from the germline V gene. The CDR3 length is 12 residues. Trimming removed 4 bases at V and 8 bases at J, with 7 bases between. This chain links TRBV5-1 with TRBJ1-6; no definite D call. This receptor was taken from a middle-aged woman with head and neck cancer. The sequenced material came from PBMCs. The CDR3 sequence: CASSREDSPLHF. CDR3 in DNA: TGCGCCAGCAGCCGAGAGGATTCACCCCTCCACTTT.